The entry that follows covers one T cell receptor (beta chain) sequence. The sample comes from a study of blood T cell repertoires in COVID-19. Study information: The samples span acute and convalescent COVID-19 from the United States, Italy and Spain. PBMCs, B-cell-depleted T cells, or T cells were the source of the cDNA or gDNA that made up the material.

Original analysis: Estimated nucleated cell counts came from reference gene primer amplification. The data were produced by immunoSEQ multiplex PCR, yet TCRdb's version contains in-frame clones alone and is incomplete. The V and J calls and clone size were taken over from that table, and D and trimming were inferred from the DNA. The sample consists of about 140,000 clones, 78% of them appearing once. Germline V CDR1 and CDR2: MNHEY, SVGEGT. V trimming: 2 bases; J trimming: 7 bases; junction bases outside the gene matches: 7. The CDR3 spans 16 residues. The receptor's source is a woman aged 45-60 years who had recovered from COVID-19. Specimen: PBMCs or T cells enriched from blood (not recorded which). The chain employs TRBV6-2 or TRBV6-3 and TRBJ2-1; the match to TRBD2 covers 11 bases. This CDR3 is CASSYPLAGAGNEQFF. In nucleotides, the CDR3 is TGTGCCAGCAGTTACCCACTAGCGGGGGCTGGTAATGAGCAGTTCTTC.